This TCR beta chain was identified in a study of shared clonotypes between healthy human individuals. Study as a whole: Donors consisted of a couple of women and a few men between 18 and 49. Study observations and caveats: The naive CD4 repertoires of a handful of donors were compared, and around 5% of clonotypes were shared. Researchers sampled only blood; tissue repertoires likely differ.

About this clone: The target antigen is unknown.

Germline loops: CDR1 SGHAT, CDR2 FQDESV (reference sequence). The CDR3 totals 13 residues. V lost 3 bases and J lost 7, with 12 bases in between. Donors were Caucasian adults residing in Nashville, Tennessee, USA. TCRdb's table, derived via immunoSEQ multiplex PCR, lists solely in-frame clones and lacks some. The sample lists about 1 million clones, about 75% occurring once. The gene calls are TRBV11-1 and TRBJ2-5, with D perhaps matching TRBD1 (7 bases). Specimen: memory CD4+ T cells sorted from blood. As to subset: CD45RA-negative fraction. This TCR was sampled from a man between 18 and 35 years old in good health. The CDR3 DNA is TGTGCCAGCAGCTTCAGACAGGGAGGGACCCAGTACTTC. Translation gives CASSFRQGGTQYF.